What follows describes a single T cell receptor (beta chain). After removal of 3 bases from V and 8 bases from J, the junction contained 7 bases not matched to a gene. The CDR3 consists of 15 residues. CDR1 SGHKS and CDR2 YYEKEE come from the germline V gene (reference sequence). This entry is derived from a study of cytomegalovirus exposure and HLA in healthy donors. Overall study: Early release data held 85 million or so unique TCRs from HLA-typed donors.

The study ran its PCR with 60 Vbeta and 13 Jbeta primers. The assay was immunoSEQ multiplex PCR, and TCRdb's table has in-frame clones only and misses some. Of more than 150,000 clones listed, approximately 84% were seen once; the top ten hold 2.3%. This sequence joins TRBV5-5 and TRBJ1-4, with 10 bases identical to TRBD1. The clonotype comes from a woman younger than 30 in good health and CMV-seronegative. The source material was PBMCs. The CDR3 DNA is TGTGCCAGCAGCTCCTGGGACAGGGGAGACGAAAAACTGTTTTTT. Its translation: CASSSWDRGDEKLFF. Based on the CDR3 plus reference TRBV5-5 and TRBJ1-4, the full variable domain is DAGVTQSPTHLIKTRGQQVTLRCSPISGHKSVSWYQQVLGQGPQFIFQYYEKEERGRGNFPDRFSARQFPNYSSELNVNALLLGDSALYLCASSSWDRGDEKLFFGSGTQLSVL.